This record concerns one TCR beta chain sequence. These data belong to a study of blood T cell repertoires in COVID-19. Across the study: From the United States, Italy and Spain came samples of acute and convalescent COVID-19. T cells, B-cell-depleted T cells, or PBMCs provided the cDNA or gDNA that served as material.

Germline loops: CDR1 LNHNV, CDR2 YYDKDF (reference sequence). The CDR3 totals 18 residues. J was trimmed by 3 bases and V by 4 bases; bases with no gene match: 16. Methods used by the authors: Reference gene primer amplification gave estimated nucleated cell counts. The repertoire was sequenced with immunoSEQ multiplex PCR; TCRdb's copy has only in-frame clones and lacks some. The V and J calls and the clone size are those of that table, but D and trimming were determined from the DNA. The repertoire includes some 120,000 clones, 65% to 90% of them detected once, and more than 6.5% sits in the top ten.

This TCR was recovered from a man older than 75 with active or convalescent COVID-19. The chain recombines TRBV15 with TRBJ2-7; TRBD1 agrees at 9 bases. The sequenced sample was peripheral blood. The CDR3 coding sequence is TGTGCCACCAGCAAAACTTTCGCCGGGACAGGGACATTCTACGAGCAGTACTTC. Amino acids: CATSKTFAGTGTFYEQYF.